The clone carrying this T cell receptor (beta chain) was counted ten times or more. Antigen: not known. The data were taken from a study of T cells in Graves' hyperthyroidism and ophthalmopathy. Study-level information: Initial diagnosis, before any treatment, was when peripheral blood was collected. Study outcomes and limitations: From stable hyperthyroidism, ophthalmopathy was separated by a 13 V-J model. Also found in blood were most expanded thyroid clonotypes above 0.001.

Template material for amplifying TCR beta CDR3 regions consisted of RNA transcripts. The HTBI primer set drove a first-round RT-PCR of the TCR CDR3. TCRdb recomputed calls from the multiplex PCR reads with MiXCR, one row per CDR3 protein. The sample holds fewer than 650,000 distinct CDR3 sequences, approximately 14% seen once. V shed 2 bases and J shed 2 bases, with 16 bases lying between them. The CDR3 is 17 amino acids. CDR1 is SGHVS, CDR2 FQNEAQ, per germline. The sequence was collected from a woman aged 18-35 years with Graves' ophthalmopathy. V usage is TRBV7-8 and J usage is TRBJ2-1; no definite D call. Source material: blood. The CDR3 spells CASSLHNGPLTYNEQFF. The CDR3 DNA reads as TGTGCCAGCAGCTTACACAACGGGCCCCTTACCTACAATGAGCAGTTCTTC.